The present TCR beta chain was sequenced within a study of T cells after yellow fever vaccination. General study findings and limits: One caveat is that FACS-sorted repertoires could contain abundant clonotypes contaminating from the bulk population. There was a small share of clonotypes that showed up in both the CD4 and CD8 compartments.

TCRdb used MiXCR to reprocess the 5' RACE reads, holding one entry per CDR3 protein. The repertoire holds around 610,000 distinct CDR3 sequences, with less than 15% as singletons. This CDR3 is 14 amino acids long. Trimming shortened V by 2 bases and J by 6 bases, and 12 bases separated the two germline ends. Looked up from germline, CDR1 is LGHDT and CDR2 is YNNKEL (reference sequence). Turning to this clonotype: The antigen is not known.

The V call is TRBV3-1, the J call TRBJ2-3; D is unclear. Sample: PBMCs, taken on the day of the yellow fever booster vaccination. The clonotype originates from a man between 25 and 39 years old who received the YFV17D yellow fever vaccine. The CDR3 sequence: CASSQPGAPDTQYF. DNA of the CDR3: TGTGCCAGCAGCCAACCCGGAGCACCGGATACGCAGTATTTT.